This TCR beta chain was profiled in a study of T-cell memory formation after mild COVID-19. Study results and limitations: The study found balanced CD4/CD8 in clones contracting day 15 to 85 and a CD4+ lean in later expanders.

TCR alpha and TCR beta cDNA libraries with sample barcodes and UMIs came from 5'RACE using constant-segment primers. TCRdb independently ran MiXCR on the 5' RACE reads; one entry per CDR3 protein. The data hold some 180,000 distinct CDR3 sequences, with over 10% observed a single time. This clonotype was counted between two and nine times. Its target is not known. This CDR3 comprises 13 residues. V lost 6 bases to trimming and J lost 0 bases; unmatched junction nucleotides: 0. Germline V gene lookup returns CDR1 SGHDN and CDR2 FVKESK. The genes are TRBV14 and TRBJ2-3; 7 bases line up with TRBD1. The clonotype comes from a man younger than 35 who had mild COVID-19 (a few samples of this study predate the infection). Cell type and time point are not known. Sequencing was done on a sample of PBMCs or a T cell subset sorted from them (not recorded which). CDR3 loop: CASRDRSTDTQYF. In DNA form, the CDR3 reads TGTGCCAGCAGGGACAGGAGCACAGATACGCAGTATTTT. The complete variable domain, with remaining parts taken from reference TRBV14 and TRBJ2-3, reads EAGVTQFPSHSVIEKGQTVTLRCDPISGHDNLYWYRRVMGKEIKFLLHFVKESKQDESGMPNNRFLAERTGGTYSTLKVQPAELEDSGVYFCASRDRSTDTQYFGPGTRLTVL.